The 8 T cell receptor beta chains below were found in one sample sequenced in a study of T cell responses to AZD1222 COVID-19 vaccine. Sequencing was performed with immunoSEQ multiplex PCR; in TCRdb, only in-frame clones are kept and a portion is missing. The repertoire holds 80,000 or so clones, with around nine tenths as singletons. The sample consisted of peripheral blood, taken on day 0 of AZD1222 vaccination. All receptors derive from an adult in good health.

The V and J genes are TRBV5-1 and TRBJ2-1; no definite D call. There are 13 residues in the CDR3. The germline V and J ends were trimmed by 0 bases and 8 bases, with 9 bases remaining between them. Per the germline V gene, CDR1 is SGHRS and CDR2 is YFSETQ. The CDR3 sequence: CASSLVAGDEQFF. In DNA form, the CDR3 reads TGCGCCAGCAGCTTGGTGGCTGGAGATGAGCAGTTCTTC.

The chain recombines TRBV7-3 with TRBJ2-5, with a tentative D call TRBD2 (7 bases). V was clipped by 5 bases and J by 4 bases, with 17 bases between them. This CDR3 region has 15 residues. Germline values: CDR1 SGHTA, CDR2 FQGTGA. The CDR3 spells CASSPNRGAGETQYF. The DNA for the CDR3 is TGTGCCAGCAGCCCAAATCGGGGGGCTGGAGAGACCCAGTACTTC.

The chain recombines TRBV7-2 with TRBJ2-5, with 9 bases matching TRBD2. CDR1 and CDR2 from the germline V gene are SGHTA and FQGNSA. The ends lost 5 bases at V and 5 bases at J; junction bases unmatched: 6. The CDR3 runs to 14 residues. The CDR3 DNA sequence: TGTGCCAGCAGCCCGAGGACTAGCGCGGAGACCCAGTACTTC. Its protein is CASSPRTSAETQYF.

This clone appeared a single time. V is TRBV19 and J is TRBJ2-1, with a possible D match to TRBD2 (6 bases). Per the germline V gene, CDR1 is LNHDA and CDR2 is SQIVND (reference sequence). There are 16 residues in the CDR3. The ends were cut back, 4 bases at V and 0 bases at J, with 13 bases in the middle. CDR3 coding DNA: TGTGCCAGTAGTACCCGATTAGCGGCCTCCTACAATGAGCAGTTCTTC. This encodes CASSTRLAASYNEQFF.

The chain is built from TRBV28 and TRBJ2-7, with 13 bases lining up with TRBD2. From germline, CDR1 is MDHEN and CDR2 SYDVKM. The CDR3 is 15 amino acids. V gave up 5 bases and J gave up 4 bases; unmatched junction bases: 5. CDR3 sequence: CASSTQTSGRYEQYF. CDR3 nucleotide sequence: TGTGCCAGCAGTACACAGACTAGCGGGAGGTACGAGCAGTACTTC.

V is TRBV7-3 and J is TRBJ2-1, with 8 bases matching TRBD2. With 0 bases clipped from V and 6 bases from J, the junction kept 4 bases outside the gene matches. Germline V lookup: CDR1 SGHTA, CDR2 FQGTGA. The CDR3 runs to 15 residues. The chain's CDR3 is CASSLTSGVGNEQFF. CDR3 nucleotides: TGTGCCAGCAGCTTAACTAGCGGGGTAGGCAATGAGCAGTTCTTC. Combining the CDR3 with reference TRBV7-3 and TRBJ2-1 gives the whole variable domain GAGVSQTPSNKVTEKGKYVELRCDPISGHTALYWYRQSLGQGPEFLIYFQGTGAADDSGLPNDRFFAVRPEGSVSTLKIQRTERGDSAVYLCASSLTSGVGNEQFFGPGTRLTVL.

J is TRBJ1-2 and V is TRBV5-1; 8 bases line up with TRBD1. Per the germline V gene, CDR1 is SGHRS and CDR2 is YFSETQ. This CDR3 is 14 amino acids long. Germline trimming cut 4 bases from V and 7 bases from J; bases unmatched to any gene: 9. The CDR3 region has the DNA TGCGCCAGCAGCCCCTCGACAGGGGTGGTTGGCTACACCTTC. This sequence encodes CASSPSTGVVGYTF.

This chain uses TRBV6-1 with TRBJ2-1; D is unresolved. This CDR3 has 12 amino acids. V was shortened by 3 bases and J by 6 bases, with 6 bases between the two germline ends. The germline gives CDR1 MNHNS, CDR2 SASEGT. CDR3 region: CASSDPGNEQFF. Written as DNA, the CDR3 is TGTGCCAGCAGTGACCCCGGCAATGAGCAGTTCTTC.